The TCR beta chain described here comes from a study of regulatory T cells in long-lasting Graves disease (dated by TCRdb to the early 2020s). Regarding the study in general: Antithyroid drugs had been taken for less than 3 months by newly diagnosed Graves' disease patients. Persistent Graves' disease patients were compared with newly diagnosed Graves' disease patients by peripheral blood TCR sequencing and RNA sequencing. The study took place in China and was registered as a clinical trial. A total of 33 samples were covered by TCR sequencing, comprising roughly 13 persistent and roughly 20 newly diagnosed Graves' disease patients. Results the study describes overall, beyond this receptor: TRBV28, TRBJ1-2 and TRBJ2-5 were preferentially used in persistent disease, while TRBV20-1 and TRBJ2-1 were favored in newly diagnosed disease. Compared with newly diagnosed patients, patients with persistent Graves' disease had lower TCR Shannon entropy and fewer highly expanded clones, which suggests clonal expansion. The authors noted that the small sample size was a limitation that may lower accuracy. The study examined only peripheral blood because the primary lesion, thyroid tissue, could not be accessed. More public clonotypes were shared among persistent patients (about 2,800) than among newly diagnosed patients (roughly 960). Only the TCR beta chain was sequenced and analyzed.

Receptor libraries were prepared by multiplex PCR. These reads were obtained on an Illumina HiSeq 4000. TCR beta libraries were built with iRepertoire HTBI primers and Arm-PCR amplification of CDR3 regions. Gel purification was performed on PCR products prior to sequencing. The published analysis was carried out like this. Across samples, fewer than 70 TRBV and 13 to 15 TRBJ segments were identified and used for gene usage analysis of CDR3 amino acid clonotypes. Filtered high-quality paired reads were merged into contigs using COPE and FqMerger. BLAST was used to align contigs to IMGT TRBV, TRBD and TRBJ reference genes, with CDR3 defined following IMGT. Highly expanded clones were defined as clonotypes with a frequency above 0.1%. Shannon entropy was used to measure repertoire diversity, and the Gini coefficient was used to measure V-J evenness. A clonotype found in more than one individual was treated as public. The public sequencing data were trimmed at Q25 with fastp and processed into clonotypes with MiXCR by TCRdb, which kept only in-frame beta chains. Each CDR3 protein appears once, grouped with its most common genes and DNA. TCRdb's processing, not the authors' own work, is the source of the V and J calls. The sample table holds roughly 410,000 distinct CDR3 sequences, of which approximately 16% were seen once. The ten largest account for over 7.5% of the sample.

This clonotype was seen ten or more times. No antigen is known for it. No much larger clonotype is one base removed from it; base qualities were not supplied. CDR1 and CDR2 (MNHEY, SVGEGT) derive from the germline V gene. The cysteine opens and the phenylalanine closes a CDR3 of 16 amino acids. Only the CDR3 portion is preserved as DNA: 48 bases, with reading frame beginning at the first base. V lost 2 bases and J lost 9 bases, and the count of bases not matched to a germline gene is 13. The time point label of this sample denotes: newly diagnosed GD, antithyroid drugs for less than 3 months. For both TCR sequencing and RNA sequencing, RNA was extracted from PBMCs using TRIzol. The diagnosis of Graves' disease followed American Thyroid Association guidelines. The patients came from an endocrinology department in Xi'an, China. From each patient, 7.5 to 10 milliliters of peripheral blood was collected into an EDTA anticoagulant tube. Ficoll Paque Plus density gradient separation was used to isolate PBMCs, and no further T cell sorting was performed. An Agilent 2100 Bioanalyzer and agarose gel were used to assess RNA quality, and a NanoDrop 2000 was used to measure RNA concentration.

The data also belong to a second study, concerning T cells in Graves' hyperthyroidism and ophthalmopathy. The second study also describes: A patient counted as having stable Graves' hyperthyroidism if no progression to ophthalmopathy occurred over 18 months of follow-up. Hyperthyroidism patients were newly diagnosed, with disease duration under 2 months, and aged 18 to 65 years. Exclusion was applied to patients with uncontrolled infections, other autoimmune diseases, pregnancy or lactation. Diagnoses were based on clinical symptoms, serum thyroxine and TRAb, thyroid ultrasound and orbital computed tomography. The TCR CDR3 was subjected to a first round of RT-PCR using the HTBI primer set and the Qiagen OneStep RT-PCR kit. Blood samples also contained most of the expanded thyroid clonotypes (frequency above 0.001), which suggests that blood repertoires may reflect thyroid immune responses. Ophthalmopathy was separated from stable hyperthyroidism by a 13 V-J signature model, with around 88% sensitivity and approximately 81% specificity obtained in cross-validation and 80%/75% obtained in testing. In validation, the model predicted progression to ophthalmopathy a median of about 6 months before onset, with 70% to 71% sensitivity and roughly 77% specificity. A discovery cohort of about a hundred patients, approximately 45 with Graves' ophthalmopathy and 55 to 65 with stable Graves' hyperthyroidism, was used to find distinguishing TCR V-J signatures. Whether ophthalmopathy could be predicted prospectively was tested in an independent validation cohort made up of about 18 hyperthyroidism patients plus 17 patients who later progressed to ophthalmopathy. The roughly 90 discovery patients were divided at random into training and test sets in a 7:3 ratio. Thyroid tissue and blood T-cell repertoires from six Graves' hyperthyroidism patients were also compared in the study. Once sampling was done, hyperthyroidism patients were given methimazole at a starting dose of 30 mg daily, whereas ophthalmopathy patients were given high-dose intravenous methylprednisolone. Libraries were constructed in a second round of multiplex PCR, after which size selection and purification were performed. Sequencing of the libraries was done on an Illumina HiSeq2000 using paired-end 100 bp reads. SOAPnuke was used to process the raw data, removing reads that contained adapters or uncalled bases, had a mean Phred below 15, or lacked an exact match to the constant primer or identifier. High-quality paired reads were merged using COPE v1.2.5, and each unique nucleotide sequence was defined as a clonotype. MiTCR v1.1 was used to align the clonotypes against IMGT TRBV, TRBD and TRBJ reference segments. Only V-J combinations with frequency above 0.0001, covering 99% to 99.2% of repertoires, were analysed. The TCS score was defined as the ratio of F50 (clonal expansion) to E x V (chaos), calculated using BLOSUM62-based TCRdist between CDR3 peptides within each V-J. Welch's t-statistics and random forest reduced around 510 V-J features to roughly 13, which were used in a naive Bayes classifier (R e1071). Sample size was not statistically predetermined, and investigators were not blinded to group allocation. The paper reports TCR Vbeta CDR3 sequencing of 140 or so peripheral blood samples: 40 to 45 ophthalmopathy, 75 to 80 hyperthyroidism and around 17 progressor patients.

This receptor was obtained from a middle-aged woman with Graves disease. Donor details come from another sample of the same person, matched by shared clones. This specimen was peripheral blood mononuclear cells (PBMCs), taken at new diagnosis, from a patient treated with antithyroid drugs. The V gene is TRBV6-2 or TRBV6-3 and the J gene is TRBJ2-1; 7 central bases correspond to TRBD1. The DNA is as follows: TGTGCCAGCAGTTACAGCCAGGGGGATAGGAATGGTGAGCAGTTCTTC. Translation gives CASSYSQGDRNGEQFF.